What follows describes a single T cell receptor beta chain. What it binds is unknown. This record comes from a study of blood T cells in healthy people across ages. Findings and limits, study-wide: More naive CD4+ cells and higher diversity were found in long-lived than in aged donors.

Extraction of total RNA produced a minimum of 5.5 micrograms from each sample. A sample-barcoded 5' primer and a J-beta primer mix were used in a second PCR of roughly 7 to 11 cycles. No fewer than 3 million CDR3-containing paired-end reads came from each sample. TCRdb analysed the 5' RACE reads with MiXCR anew, one entry per CDR3 protein. The sample carries fewer than 900,000 distinct CDR3 sequences, about half recorded once. The CDR3 totals 14 residues. Trimming stripped 6 bases from V and 0 bases from J, with 9 bases between. Germline CDR1 reads SNHLY; CDR2 reads FYNNEI. The rearrangement links TRBV2 to TRBJ1-3, with a tentative D call TRBD1 (6 bases). The specimen sequenced was blood. This clonotype was obtained from a woman aged 55-69 years in good health. The CDR3 bases are TGTGCCAGCAGAGGACAGCACTCTGGAAACACCATATATTTT. Translating gives CASRGQHSGNTIYF.